A selection of T cell receptor beta chains follows, all from one sample in a study of T-cell reconstitution after alpha-beta-depleted transplantation in children. TCRdb reprocessed the PCR reads with MiXCR, giving one entry per CDR3 protein. Of 440,000 or so distinct CDR3 sequences listed, around two fifths are singletons. Source: PBMCs, taken before TCRalphabeta/CD19-depleted stem cell transplant. The receptors originated from a girl aged 2 to 10 with aplastic anemia, due to receive a stem cell transplant. The CDR3 runs from the conserved cysteine through the conserved F or W. Fields, in order: J gene, V gene, clone size, D gene, CDR3 length, CDR3 DNA, CDR3 protein. D genes are given only for firm matches. Size values are once, few and many counts, or a class for expanded clones, and some rows have none.

TRBJ1-5	TRBV28	few	.	14	TGTGCCAGCACCCGATCGGGGTGGGATCAGCCCCAGCATTTT	CASTRSGWDQPQHF
TRBJ1-1	TRBV7-8	.	.	16	TGTGCCAGCACCCCATTGCAACAGCCCATGAACACTGAAGCTTTCTTT	CASTPLQQPMNTEAFF
TRBJ1-4	TRBV6-1	.	.	16	TGTGCCAGCAGTGGAGACAAAGACTACCGAACCGAAAAACTGTTTTTT	CASSGDKDYRTEKLFF
TRBJ2-3	TRBV20-1	many	.	13	TGCAGTGCTCAGGACAGCCCCACAGATACGCAGTATTTT	CSAQDSPTDTQYF
TRBJ2-1	TRBV30	many	.	17	TGTGCCTGGAGTGTAGGAGGGCTAACGGGGGACTACAATGAGCAGTTCTTC	CAWSVGGLTGDYNEQFF
TRBJ2-3	TRBV10-3	many	.	13	TGTGCCATCAGTGGGACTAGCACAGATACGCAGTATTTT	CAISGTSTDTQYF
TRBJ2-5	TRBV10-3	.	.	15	TGTGCCATCAGCGAAACTGACAATTCCCAAGAGACCCAGTACTTC	CAISETDNSQETQYF
TRBJ2-5	TRBV7-8	.	TRBD2	16	TGTGCCAGCAGCTGGACCGGCGGGGGGGGACAAGAGACCCAGTACTTC	CASSWTGGGGQETQYF
TRBJ2-5	TRBV7-6	.	.	14	TGTGCCAGCAGCCCCTCACAGTTACAAGAGACCCAGTACTTC	CASSPSQLQETQYF
TRBJ2-1	TRBV3-1	.	.	13	TGTGCCAGCAGCCAAGATTTAGGGACTGAGCAGTTCTTC	CASSQDLGTEQFF